These T cell receptor beta chains were read from a single sample in a study of early T cells in non-severe SARS-CoV-2 infection. MiXCR, run by TCRdb on the 5' RACE reads, gives a single entry per CDR3 protein. Of 68,000 or so distinct CDR3 sequences listed, roughly a tenth are singletons. The sample taken for sequencing was whole blood. These receptors were taken from an adult who was a healthcare worker with PCR-confirmed SARS-CoV-2 infection or an uninfected control (not recorded which). Both conserved end residues are part of each CDR3. The D gene is left open where the match is weak. Some rows mark clone size as missing; the rest say once, few, many or name a class of expanded clone.

J gene	V gene	D gene	clone size	CDR3 protein	CDR3 DNA
TRBJ1-2	TRBV6-1	NA	many	CATSGYTF	TGTGCCACCAGCGGCTACACCTTC
TRBJ2-1	TRBV11-2	NA	many	CASSSARAGRYQNEQFF	TGTGCCAGCAGCTCAGCCAGGGCGGGACGCTACCAGAATGAGCAGTTCTTC
TRBJ2-1	TRBV11-2	TRBD2	few	CASSPGRGFAGYNEQFF	TGTGCCAGCAGCCCCGGGCGGGGGTTTGCGGGTTACAATGAGCAGTTCTTC
TRBJ2-7	TRBV29-1	NA	few	CSVADSGFYEQYF	TGCAGCGTTGCGGACAGTGGGTTCTACGAGCAGTACTTC
TRBJ1-3	TRBV6-2/TRBV6-3	NA	NA	CASSYKLGRITSGNTIYF	TGTGCCAGCAGTTACAAGTTGGGACGGATCACCTCTGGAAACACCATATATTTT
TRBJ1-5	TRBV28	TRBD1	NA	CASSLGTGGHRPQHF	TGTGCCAGCAGTTTAGGGACAGGGGGCCACAGGCCCCAGCATTTT
TRBJ2-1	TRBV10-3	NA	NA	CAISEIYNEQFF	TGTGCCATCAGTGAGATTTACAATGAGCAGTTCTTC
TRBJ2-7	TRBV20-1	TRBD2	few	CSASKRLAGTYEQYF	TGCAGTGCATCGAAAAGACTAGCGGGAACTTACGAGCAGTACTTC
TRBJ1-1	TRBV19	NA	many	CASQVGANTEAFF	TGTGCCAGCCAGGTTGGGGCTAACACTGAAGCTTTCTTT
TRBJ2-2	TRBV7-6	NA	NA	CASSLMVGGNTGELFF	TGTGCCAGCAGCTTAATGGTGGGCGGGAACACCGGGGAGCTGTTTTTT